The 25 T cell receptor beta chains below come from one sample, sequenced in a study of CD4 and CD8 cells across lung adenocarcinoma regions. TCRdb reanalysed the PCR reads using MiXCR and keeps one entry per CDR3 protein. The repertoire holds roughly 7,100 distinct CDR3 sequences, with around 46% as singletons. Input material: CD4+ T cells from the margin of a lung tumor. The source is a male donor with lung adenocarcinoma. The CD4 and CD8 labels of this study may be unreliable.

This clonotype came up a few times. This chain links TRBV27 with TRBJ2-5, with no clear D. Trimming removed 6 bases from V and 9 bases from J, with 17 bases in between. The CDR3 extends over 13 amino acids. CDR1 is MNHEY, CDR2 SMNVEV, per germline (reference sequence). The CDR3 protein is CASSALIAMPQYF. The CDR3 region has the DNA TGTGCCAGCAGCGCATTGATCGCTATGCCCCAGTACTTC.

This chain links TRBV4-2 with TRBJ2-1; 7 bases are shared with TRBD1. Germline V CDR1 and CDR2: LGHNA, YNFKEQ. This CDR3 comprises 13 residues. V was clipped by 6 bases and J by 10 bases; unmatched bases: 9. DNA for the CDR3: TGTGCCAGCAGGCCCAGGGGGACAGTCGAGCAGTTCTTC. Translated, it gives CASRPRGTVEQFF.

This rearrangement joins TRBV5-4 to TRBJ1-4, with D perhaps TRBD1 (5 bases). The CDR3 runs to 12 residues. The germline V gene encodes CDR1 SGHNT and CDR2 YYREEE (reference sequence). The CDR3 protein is CATGGTGEKLFF. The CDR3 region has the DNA TGTGCGACGGGGGGGACTGGGGAAAAACTGTTTTTT.

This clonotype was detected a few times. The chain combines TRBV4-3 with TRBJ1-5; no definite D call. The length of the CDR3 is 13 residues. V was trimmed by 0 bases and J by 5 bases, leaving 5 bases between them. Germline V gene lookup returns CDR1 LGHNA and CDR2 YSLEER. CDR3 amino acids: CASSQDWHQPQHF. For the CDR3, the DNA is TGCGCCAGCAGCCAAGATTGGCATCAGCCCCAGCATTTT.

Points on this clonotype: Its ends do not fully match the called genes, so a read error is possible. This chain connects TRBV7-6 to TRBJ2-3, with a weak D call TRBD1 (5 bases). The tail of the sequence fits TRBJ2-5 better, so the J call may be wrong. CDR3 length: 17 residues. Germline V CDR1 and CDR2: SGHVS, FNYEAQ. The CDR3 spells CASCLGLGQGAQDTQYF. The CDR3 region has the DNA TGTGCCAGCTGCTTGGGCTTAGGGCAGGGTGCCCAAGATACCCAGTACTTC.

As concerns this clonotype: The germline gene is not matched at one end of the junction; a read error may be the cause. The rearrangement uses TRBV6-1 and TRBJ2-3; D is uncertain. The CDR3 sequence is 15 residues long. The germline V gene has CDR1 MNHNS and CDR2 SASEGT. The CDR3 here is CARRAGGRGKETQYF. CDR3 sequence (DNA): TGTGCCAGGAGAGCTGGCGGACGTGGCAAAGAGACCCAGTATTTC.

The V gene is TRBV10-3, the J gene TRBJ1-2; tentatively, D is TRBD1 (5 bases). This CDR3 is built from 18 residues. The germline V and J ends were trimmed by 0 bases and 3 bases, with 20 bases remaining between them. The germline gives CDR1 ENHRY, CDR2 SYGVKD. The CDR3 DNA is TGTGCCATCAGTGAGTCTGGATGGGGACGAACAAACCACTATGGCTACACCTTC. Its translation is CAISESGWGRTNHYGYTF.

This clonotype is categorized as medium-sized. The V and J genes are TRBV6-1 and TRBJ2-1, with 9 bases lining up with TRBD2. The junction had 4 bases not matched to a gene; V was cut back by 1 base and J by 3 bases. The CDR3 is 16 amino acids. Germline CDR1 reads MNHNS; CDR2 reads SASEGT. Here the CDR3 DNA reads TGTGCCAGCAGTGAAGTGGCGGGAGGGAGCTACAATGAGCAGTTCTTC. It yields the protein CASSEVAGGSYNEQFF.

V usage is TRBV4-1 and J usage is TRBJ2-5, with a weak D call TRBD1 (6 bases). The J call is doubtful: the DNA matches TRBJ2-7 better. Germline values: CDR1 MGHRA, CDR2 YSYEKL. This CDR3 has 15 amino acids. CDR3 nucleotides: TGCGCCAGCAGCCCAGAGCGACAGGTACGGAACGAGCAGTACTTC. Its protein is CASSPERQVRNEQYF.

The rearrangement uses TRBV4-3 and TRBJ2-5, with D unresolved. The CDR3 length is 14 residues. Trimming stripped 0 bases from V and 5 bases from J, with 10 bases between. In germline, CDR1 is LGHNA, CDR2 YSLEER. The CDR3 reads CASSQDIVGETQYF. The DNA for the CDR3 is TGCGCCAGCAGCCAAGACATAGTGGGGGAGACCCAGTACTTC.

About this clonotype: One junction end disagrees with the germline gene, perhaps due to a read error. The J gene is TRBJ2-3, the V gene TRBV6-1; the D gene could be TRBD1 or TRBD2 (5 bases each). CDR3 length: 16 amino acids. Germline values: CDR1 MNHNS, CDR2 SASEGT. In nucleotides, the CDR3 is TGTGCCAGCAGGGAGGCCGGGTTTTCGGACAAAGATACGCAGTACTTT. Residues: CASREAGFSDKDTQYF.

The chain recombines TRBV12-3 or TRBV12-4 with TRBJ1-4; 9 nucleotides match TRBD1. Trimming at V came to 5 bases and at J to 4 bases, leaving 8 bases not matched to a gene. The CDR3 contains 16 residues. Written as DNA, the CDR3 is TGTGCCAGCAGTCTTTCCACAGGGGGCAGTAATGAAAAACTGTTTTTT. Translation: CASSLSTGGSNEKLFF.

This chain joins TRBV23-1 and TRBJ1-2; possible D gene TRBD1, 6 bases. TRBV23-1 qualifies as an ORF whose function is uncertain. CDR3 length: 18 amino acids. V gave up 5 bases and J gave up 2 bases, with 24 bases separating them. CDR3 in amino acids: CASSSTAPPGGRNYGYTF. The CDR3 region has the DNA TGCGCCAGCAGTTCCACGGCGCCTCCGGGGGGGCGCAACTATGGCTACACCTTC.

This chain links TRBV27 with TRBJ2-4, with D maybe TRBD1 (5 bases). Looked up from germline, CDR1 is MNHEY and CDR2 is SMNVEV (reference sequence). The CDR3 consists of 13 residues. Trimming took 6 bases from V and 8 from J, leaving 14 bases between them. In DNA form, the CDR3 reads TGTGCCAGCAGATCTGACAGCACAGACATTCAGTACTTC. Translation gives CASRSDSTDIQYF.

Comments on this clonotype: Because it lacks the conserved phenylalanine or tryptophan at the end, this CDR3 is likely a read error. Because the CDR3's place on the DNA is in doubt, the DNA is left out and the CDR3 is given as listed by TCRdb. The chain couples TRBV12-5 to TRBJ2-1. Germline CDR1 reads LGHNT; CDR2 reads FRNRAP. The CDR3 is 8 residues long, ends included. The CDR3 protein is CRDAVSPC.

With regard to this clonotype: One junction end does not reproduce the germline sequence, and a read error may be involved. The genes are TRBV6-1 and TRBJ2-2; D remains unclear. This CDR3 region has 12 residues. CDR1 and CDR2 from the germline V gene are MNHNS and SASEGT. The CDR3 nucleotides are TGTGCCAGCAGTGAATTTTACAAGGAGCTGTTTTTC. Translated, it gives CASSEFYKELFF.

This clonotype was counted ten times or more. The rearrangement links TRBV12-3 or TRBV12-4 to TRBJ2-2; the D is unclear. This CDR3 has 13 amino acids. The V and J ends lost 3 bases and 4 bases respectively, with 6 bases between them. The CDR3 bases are TGTGCCAGCAGTTTCGTTCGCACCGGGGAGCTGTTTTTT. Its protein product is CASSFVRTGELFF.

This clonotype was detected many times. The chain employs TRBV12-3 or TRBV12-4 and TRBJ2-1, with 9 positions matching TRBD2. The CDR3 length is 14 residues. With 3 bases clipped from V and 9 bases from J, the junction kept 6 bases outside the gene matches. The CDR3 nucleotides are TGTGCCAGCAGTTTCGGGACTAGCTCGACTGAGCAGTTCTTC. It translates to CASSFGTSSTEQFF.

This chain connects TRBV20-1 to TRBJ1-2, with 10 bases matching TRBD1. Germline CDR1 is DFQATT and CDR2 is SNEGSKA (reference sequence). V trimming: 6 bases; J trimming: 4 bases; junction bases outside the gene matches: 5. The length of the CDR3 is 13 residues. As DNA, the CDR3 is TGCAGTGCACTGGACAGGGGGATCTATGGCTACACCTTC. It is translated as CSALDRGIYGYTF.

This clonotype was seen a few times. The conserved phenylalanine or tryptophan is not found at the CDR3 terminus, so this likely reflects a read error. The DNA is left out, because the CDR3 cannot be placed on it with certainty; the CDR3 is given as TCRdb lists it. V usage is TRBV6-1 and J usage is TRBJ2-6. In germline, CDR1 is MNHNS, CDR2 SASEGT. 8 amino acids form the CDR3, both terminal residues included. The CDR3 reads CASSEINR.

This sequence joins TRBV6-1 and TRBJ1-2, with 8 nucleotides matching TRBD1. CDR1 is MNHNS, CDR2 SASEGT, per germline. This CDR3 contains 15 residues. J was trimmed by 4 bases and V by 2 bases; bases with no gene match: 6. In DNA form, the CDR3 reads TGTGCCAGCAGTGAATATAGGACAGGGCCCTATGGCTACACCTTC. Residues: CASSEYRTGPYGYTF.

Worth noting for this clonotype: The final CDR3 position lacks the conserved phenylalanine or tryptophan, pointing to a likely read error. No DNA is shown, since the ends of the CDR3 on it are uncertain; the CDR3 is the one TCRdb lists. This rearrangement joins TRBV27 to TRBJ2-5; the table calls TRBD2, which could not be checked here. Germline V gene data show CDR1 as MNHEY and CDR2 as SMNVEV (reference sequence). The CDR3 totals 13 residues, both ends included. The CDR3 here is CASSARGGTAQFS.

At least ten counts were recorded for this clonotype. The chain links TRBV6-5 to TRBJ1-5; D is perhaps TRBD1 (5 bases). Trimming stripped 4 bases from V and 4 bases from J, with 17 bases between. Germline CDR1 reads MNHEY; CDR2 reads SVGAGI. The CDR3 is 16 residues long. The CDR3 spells CASSSLSGGWNQPQHF. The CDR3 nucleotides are TGTGCCAGCAGTTCCCTTTCGGGGGGATGGAATCAGCCCCAGCATTTT.

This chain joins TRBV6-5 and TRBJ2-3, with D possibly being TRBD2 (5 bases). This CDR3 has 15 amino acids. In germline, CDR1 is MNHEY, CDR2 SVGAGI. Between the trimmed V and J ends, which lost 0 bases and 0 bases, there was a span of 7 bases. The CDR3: CASSYSRVSTDTQYF. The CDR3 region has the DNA TGTGCCAGCAGTTACTCGCGGGTCAGCACAGATACGCAGTATTTT.

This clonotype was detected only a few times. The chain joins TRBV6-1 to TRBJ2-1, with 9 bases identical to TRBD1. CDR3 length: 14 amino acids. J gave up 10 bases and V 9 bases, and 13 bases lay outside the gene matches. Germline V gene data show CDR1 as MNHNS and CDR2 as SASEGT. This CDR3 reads CASGADRGSYEQFF. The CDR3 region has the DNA TGTGCCAGTGGAGCGGACAGGGGATCCTACGAGCAGTTCTTC.